Presented here are 6 T cell receptor beta chains from one specimen sequenced in a study of blood T cell repertoires in COVID-19 (dated by TCRdb to the early 2020s). The library was obtained by the immunoSEQ multiplex PCR assay. TCRdb re-hosts the immuneACCESS table, in-frame sequences only. Its copies lack some clones; in the studies checked, an unresolved V gene accounts for under half of them, and the cause for the rest is not known. The sample records some 310,000 clones, around 90% of which are singletons. 1% of the sample goes to the ten largest clones. The sequencing sample was made of peripheral blood. These receptors were collected from a man aged 50 or older with active or convalescent COVID-19.

The chain recombines TRBV5-1 with TRBJ2-1; D may be TRBD1 (6 bases). CDR1 is SGHRS, CDR2 YFSETQ, per germline. Trimming removed 0 bases at V and 10 bases at J, with 14 bases between. The CDR3 sequence is 14 residues long. The CDR3 nucleotides read TGCGCCAGCAGCTTGGAGACGACAGGAGGCGAGCAGTTCTTC. Protein product: CASSLETTGGEQFF.

V usage is TRBV2 and J usage is TRBJ2-7; TRBD1 agrees at 10 bases. Germline V gene sequence: CDR1 SNHLY, CDR2 FYNNEI. The CDR3 consists of 15 residues. After removal of 4 bases from V and 0 bases from J, the junction contained 3 bases not matched to a gene. CDR3 sequence reads: CASSGGTGDSYEQYF. The CDR3 nucleotides are TGTGCCAGCAGTGGTGGGACAGGGGACTCCTACGAGCAGTACTTC.

The rearrangement uses TRBV27 and TRBJ1-6; 8 nucleotides line up with TRBD1. The germline gives CDR1 MNHEY, CDR2 SMNVEV (reference sequence). Trimming removed 4 bases from V and 10 bases from J; junction bases left unmatched: 6. The CDR3 has 14 residues. The CDR3 coding sequence is TGTGCCAGCAGTTCCGGACAGGGACAATCACCCCTCCACTTT. Translated: CASSSGQGQSPLHF.

V usage is TRBV28 and J usage is TRBJ1-5; D is undetermined. The V gene lost 5 bases and the J gene lost 7 bases, with 9 bases spanning the gap. CDR1 is MDHEN and CDR2 is SYDVKM in the germline V gene. CDR3 length: 12 amino acids. CDR3 DNA sequence: TGTGCCAGCAGTACAGTTGGACAGCCCCAGCATTTT. This gives the protein CASSTVGQPQHF.

The chain employs TRBV24-1 and TRBJ2-2; 8 bases are shared with TRBD1. After removal of 4 bases from V and 5 bases from J, the junction contained 8 bases not matched to a gene. The CDR3 is 16 amino acids. Germline CDR1 and CDR2: KGHDR and SFDVKD. The CDR3 here is CATSDRGLISTGELFF. DNA of the CDR3: TGTGCCACCAGTGACAGGGGGCTAATATCTACCGGGGAGCTGTTTTTT.

V is TRBV30 and J is TRBJ1-6, with a weak D call TRBD1 (5 bases). The CDR3 covers 18 residues. Germline V gene lookup returns CDR1 GTSNPN and CDR2 SVGIG (reference sequence). The V gene lost 0 bases and the J gene lost 3 bases, with 18 bases spanning the gap. CDR3 in amino acids: CAWSVRPNSQGYNSPLHF. Here the CDR3 DNA reads TGTGCCTGGAGTGTACGGCCGAATAGCCAGGGCTATAATTCACCCCTCCACTTT.